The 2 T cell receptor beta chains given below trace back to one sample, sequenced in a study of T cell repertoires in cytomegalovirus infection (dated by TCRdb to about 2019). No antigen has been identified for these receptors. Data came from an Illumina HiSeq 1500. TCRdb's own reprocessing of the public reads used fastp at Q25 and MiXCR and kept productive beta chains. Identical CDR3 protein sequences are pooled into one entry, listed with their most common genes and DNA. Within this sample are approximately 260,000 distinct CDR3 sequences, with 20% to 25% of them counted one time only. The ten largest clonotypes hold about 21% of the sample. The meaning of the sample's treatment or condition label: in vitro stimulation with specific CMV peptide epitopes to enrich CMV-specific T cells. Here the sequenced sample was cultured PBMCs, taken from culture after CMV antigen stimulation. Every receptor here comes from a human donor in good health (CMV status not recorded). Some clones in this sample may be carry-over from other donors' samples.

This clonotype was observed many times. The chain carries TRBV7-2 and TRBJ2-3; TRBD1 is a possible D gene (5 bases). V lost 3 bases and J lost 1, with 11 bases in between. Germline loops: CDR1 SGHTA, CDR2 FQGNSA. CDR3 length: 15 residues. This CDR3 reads CASSFVGQGTDTQYF. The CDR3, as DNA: TGTGCCAGCAGCTTCGTGGGGCAGGGCACAGATACGCAGTATTTT.

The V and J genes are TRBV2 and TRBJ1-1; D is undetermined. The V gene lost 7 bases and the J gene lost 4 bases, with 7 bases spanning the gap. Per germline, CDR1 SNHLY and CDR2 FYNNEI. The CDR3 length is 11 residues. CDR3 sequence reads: CASMGGTEAFF. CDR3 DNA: TGTGCCAGCATGGGTGGCACTGAAGCTTTCTTT.